The 27 T cell receptor beta chains reported below all come from one sample, sequenced in a study of graft-versus-host responses after intestinal transplantation. Here immunoSEQ multiplex PCR was the method, and the copy in TCRdb shows in-frame clones only, minus some. The table records 13,000 or so clones, around 40% of them present only once. This material consisted of alloreactive CD4+ T cells from a mixed lymphocyte reaction culture, taken before intestinal transplant. Subset indicated: CFSE-low proliferating T cells sorted from approximately 6-day pre-transplant mixed lymphocyte reaction (GvH or HvG direction). These receptors were collected from a human patient who received an intestinal transplant.

This clone was seen only a few times. J is TRBJ2-7 and V is TRBV5-1; 7 bases map to TRBD2. Trimming cost V 0 bases and J 1 base; bases outside gene matches: 7. The length of the CDR3 is 16 residues. Looked up from germline, CDR1 is SGHRS and CDR2 is YFSETQ. CDR3 in DNA: TGCGCCAGCAGCTTGGGGGCTAGCGGATCTTCCTACGAGCAGTACTTC. This translates into CASSLGASGSSYEQYF. The whole variable domain, filled in from reference TRBV5-1 and TRBJ2-7, reads KAGVTQTPRYLIKTRGQQVTLSCSPISGHRSVSWYQQTPGQGLQFLFEYFSETQRNKGNFPGRFSGRQFSNSRSEMNVSTLELGDSALYLCASSLGASGSSYEQYFGPGTRLTVT.

The CDR3 DNA sequence: TGTGCCAGCAGTGACAGGTTCAGTCAGCCCCAGCATTTT. Residues: CASSDRFSQPQHF. This chain joins TRBV6-5 and TRBJ1-5, with D perhaps TRBD1 (6 bases). Germline V gene sequence: CDR1 MNHEY, CDR2 SVGAGI. Deletions cut 5 bases from V and 6 bases from J, with 11 bases between. CDR3 length: 13 residues.

The V and J genes are TRBV5-1 and TRBJ2-3, with 10 positions matching TRBD2. Germline values: CDR1 SGHRS, CDR2 YFSETQ. V trimming: 7 bases; J trimming: 4 bases; junction bases outside the gene matches: 6. The CDR3 extends over 14 amino acids. The CDR3 reads CASGSGGAADTQYF. CDR3 nucleotides: TGCGCCAGCGGAAGCGGGGGGGCGGCAGATACGCAGTATTTT.

The chain couples TRBV5-1 to TRBJ1-2, with D perhaps matching TRBD1 (5 bases). CDR3 length: 16 amino acids. Trimming cost V 0 bases and J 1 base, with 13 bases left between them. Germline assignment: CDR1 SGHRS and CDR2 YFSETQ. Here the CDR3 reads CASSLGDSINNYGYTF. CDR3 DNA sequence: TGCGCCAGCAGCTTGGGAGACAGCATTAATAACTATGGCTACACCTTC.

By proportion, this clone is medium-sized. The chain recombines TRBV6-6 with TRBJ2-4; D is perhaps TRBD2 (5 bases). Germline assignment: CDR1 MNHNY and CDR2 SVGAGI (reference sequence). Trimming left V 7 bases short and J 1 base short, with 8 bases between. The CDR3 is 13 amino acids. In DNA form, the CDR3 reads TGTGCCAGCAATCCGGGGGCCAAAAACATTCAGTACTTC. It yields the protein CASNPGAKNIQYF.

The table lists this clone with a few counts. The J gene is TRBJ1-3, the V gene TRBV6-6; TRBD1 might be the D (5 bases). The ends were cut back, 0 bases at V and 3 bases at J, with 9 bases in the middle. The CDR3 loop spans 15 amino acids. Germline assignment: CDR1 MNHNY and CDR2 SVGAGI (reference sequence). The CDR3 sequence is CASSYSQGGGNTIYF. CDR3 sequence (DNA): TGTGCCAGCAGTTACTCTCAGGGCGGTGGAAACACCATATATTTT.

In its sample, this clone is medium-sized. The V gene is TRBV10-3, the J gene TRBJ2-7; TRBD2 agrees at 9 bases. Germline-derived CDR1 and CDR2 are ENHRY and SYGVKD. The CDR3 sequence is 13 residues long. The J segment lost 6 bases and the V segment lost 11 bases, leaving 11 bases of the junction unmatched. CDR3 in amino acids: CAVAGAVGFEQYF. The DNA for the CDR3 is TGTGCCGTAGCGGGGGCGGTAGGATTCGAGCAGTACTTC.

This clone was observed a handful of times. The chain links TRBV5-1 to TRBJ2-3; weak D call: TRBD2 (5 bases). Germline values: CDR1 SGHRS, CDR2 YFSETQ. This CDR3 comprises 15 residues. V shed 6 bases and J shed 4 bases, with 18 bases lying between them. CDR3 in amino acids: CASTVSLFGADTQYF. The CDR3 DNA is TGCGCCAGCACCGTTTCTTTATTCGGGGCAGATACGCAGTATTTT.

This clone ranks as medium-sized. The chain's CDR3 is CASGLFEKLFF. The CDR3 DNA follows: TGTGCCAGTGGACTGTTTGAAAAACTGTTTTTT. The V gene is TRBV2, the J gene TRBJ1-4; no clear D gene. Germline lookup yields CDR1 SNHLY and CDR2 FYNNEI. V gave up 9 bases and J gave up 7 bases, with 9 bases separating them. The CDR3 extends over 11 amino acids.

The chain couples TRBV30 to TRBJ2-7; 11 nucleotides line up with TRBD2. The CDR3 runs to 17 residues. With V trimmed by 2 bases and J by 7 bases, 16 bases remained unmatched. The germline V gene encodes CDR1 GTSNPN and CDR2 SVGIG (reference sequence). The CDR3 region is CAWSRASGGIYAEEQYF. CDR3 nucleotides: TGTGCCTGGAGTAGGGCTAGCGGGGGGATATACGCTGAAGAGCAGTACTTC.

The chain joins TRBV10-3 to TRBJ2-1, with TRBD2 matching over 9 bases. V lost 3 bases, J lost 4 bases, and 10 bases stayed unmatched. Germline values: CDR1 ENHRY, CDR2 SYGVKD. This CDR3 is built from 17 residues. This CDR3 reads CAISDSAGGRFYNEQFF. CDR3 nucleotides: TGTGCCATCAGTGACTCCGCGGGGGGGCGATTTTACAATGAGCAGTTCTTC.

The chain is built from TRBV6-1 and TRBJ1-4; 8 bases line up with TRBD1. Germline V CDR1 and CDR2: MNHNS, SASEGT. This CDR3 has 14 residues. V was clipped by 5 bases and J by 8 bases; unmatched bases: 7. The CDR3 coding sequence is TGTGCCAGCAGTCTGACAGGGGTGAGCGAAAAACTGTTTTTT. Amino acid sequence: CASSLTGVSEKLFF.

Notes on this clone: At one boundary the junction diverges from the germline segment, which might be a read error. The chain is built from TRBV2 and TRBJ2-7; maybe TRBD1 (6 bases). The CDR3 extends over 13 amino acids. The germline V gene has CDR1 SNHLY and CDR2 FYNNEI. Written as DNA, the CDR3 is TGTGCCAGCAGGGAAGACAGGTCCTACGAGCAGTACTTC. Protein sequence: CASREDRSYEQYF.

The rearrangement uses TRBV10-2 and TRBJ2-7; TRBD2 is a possible D gene (6 bases). This CDR3 is 13 amino acids long. V lost 6 bases and J lost 3, with 12 bases in between. Germline assignment: CDR1 WSHSY and CDR2 SAAADI. As DNA, the CDR3 is TGCGCCAGCAGCCCGGGGAGGTTCTACGAGCAGTACTTC. It codes for CASSPGRFYEQYF.

CDR3: CSVGQYQETQYF. CDR3 bases: TGCAGCGTCGGACAATACCAAGAGACCCAGTACTTC. The chain recombines TRBV29-1 with TRBJ2-5, with a tentative D call TRBD1 (5 bases). Trimming stripped 6 bases from V and 0 bases from J, with 8 bases between. The CDR3 runs to 12 residues. Germline-derived CDR1 and CDR2 are SQVTM and ANQGSEA.

Only a few counts were recorded for this clone. The gene calls are TRBV19 and TRBJ2-1; D may be TRBD1 (6 bases). The CDR3 is made up of 14 amino acids. Trimming pared 1 base from V and 6 bases from J, leaving 10 bases between. Germline V gene data show CDR1 as LNHDA and CDR2 as SQIVND (reference sequence). CDR3 in DNA: TGTGCCAGTAGTATAGCCCCACAGGGCAATGAGCAGTTCTTC. It encodes CASSIAPQGNEQFF.

This clone occurred a few times. The rearrangement links TRBV2 to TRBJ2-7, with D perhaps TRBD2 (5 bases). This CDR3 is built from 11 residues. Germline V lookup: CDR1 SNHLY, CDR2 FYNNEI. With 7 bases removed from V and 2 bases from J, the gap between germline ends came to 6 bases. The CDR3 loop is CASMRAYEQYF. The CDR3 bases are TGTGCCAGCATGAGGGCCTACGAGCAGTACTTC. The variable domain in full, completed from reference TRBV2 and TRBJ2-7, reads EPEVTQTPSHQVTQMGQEVILRCVPISNHLYFYWYRQILGQKVEFLVSFYNNEISEKSEIFDDQFSVERPDGSNFTLKIRSTKLEDSAMYFCASMRAYEQYFGPGTRLTVT.

This clone was counted a few times. V gene TRBV5-1 combines with J gene TRBJ2-3; TRBD1 might be the D (6 bases). Germline V gene sequence: CDR1 SGHRS, CDR2 YFSETQ. CDR3 length: 15 residues. V was shortened by 2 bases and J by 0 bases, with 10 bases between the two germline ends. CDR3 region: CASSLYRASTDTQYF. In DNA form, the CDR3 reads TGCGCCAGCAGCTTATACAGGGCTAGCACAGATACGCAGTATTTT.

This chain joins TRBV29-1 and TRBJ2-2; the D gene is possibly TRBD2 (6 bases). V lost 6 bases to trimming and J lost 4 bases, with 18 bases between them. Germline CDR1 SQVTM, CDR2 ANQGSEA. The CDR3 has 15 amino acids. The CDR3 DNA follows: TGCAGCGTGGGAGGCACACGCAAGGGCACCGGGGAGCTGTTTTTT. Amino acids: CSVGGTRKGTGELFF.

This clone counts as medium-sized. The chain combines TRBV6-6 with TRBJ1-2; TRBD1 might be the D (6 bases). CDR1 and CDR2 (germline): MNHNY, SVGAGI (reference sequence). The V and J ends lost 6 bases and 7 bases respectively, with 15 bases between them. The CDR3 runs 13 residues. The CDR3 coding sequence is TGTGCCAGCAGACCAGTGGGGGCGGGTGGCTACACCTTC. It translates to CASRPVGAGGYTF.

The chain combines TRBV6-5 with TRBJ2-7, with D possibly matching TRBD1 (6 bases). This CDR3 has 12 amino acids. V shed 10 bases and J shed 3 bases, with 13 bases lying between them. Germline CDR1 MNHEY, CDR2 SVGAGI. The CDR3 DNA reads TGTGCCATCCAGGGGAGTAGCTACGAGCAGTACTTC. Its protein product is CAIQGSSYEQYF.

V gene TRBV19 combines with J gene TRBJ1-4; 10 nucleotides align to TRBD1. In germline, CDR1 is LNHDA, CDR2 SQIVND (reference sequence). This CDR3 spans 18 amino acids. J lost 0 bases, V lost 3 bases, and 7 bases had no gene match. CDR3 nucleotides: TGTGCCAGTAGTATGATGGGACAGGGGCTGACAACTAATGAAAAACTGTTTTTT. This translates into CASSMMGQGLTTNEKLFF. The variable domain in full, with the rest retrieved from reference TRBV19 and TRBJ1-4, is DGGITQSPKYLFRKEGQNVTLSCEQNLNHDAMYWYRQDPGQGLRLIYYSQIVNDFQKGDIAEGYSVSREKKESFPLTVTSAQKNPTAFYLCASSMMGQGLTTNEKLFFGSGTQLSVL.

This clone was observed a few times. The rearrangement links TRBV7-9 to TRBJ1-1; D is perhaps TRBD1 (6 bases). Looked up from germline, CDR1 is SEHNR and CDR2 is FQNEAQ (reference sequence). This CDR3 has 13 residues. Trimming took off 6 bases at V and 5 bases at J, with 13 bases between the two ends. DNA for the CDR3: TGTGCCAGCAGTGTTACAGGGCGGACTGAAGCTTTCTTT. It yields the protein CASSVTGRTEAFF.

This clone has only a few counts. The J gene is TRBJ1-5, the V gene TRBV7-9, with D perhaps matching TRBD1 (5 bases). Germline values: CDR1 SEHNR, CDR2 FQNEAQ (reference sequence). The CDR3 is 15 residues long. The V gene lost 0 bases and the J gene lost 4 bases, with 10 bases spanning the gap. The CDR3: CASSLALPGNQPQHF. The CDR3 bases are TGTGCCAGCAGCTTAGCACTCCCAGGGAATCAGCCCCAGCATTTT.

The V call is TRBV7-2, the J call TRBJ2-7; 9 bases agree with TRBD2. CDR3 length: 15 amino acids. With V trimmed by 3 bases and J by 1 base, 4 bases remained unmatched. Germline V gene lookup returns CDR1 SGHTA and CDR2 FQGNSA. CDR3 protein: CASSLAGGGSYEQYF. The CDR3 DNA sequence: TGTGCCAGCAGCTTGGCGGGGGGGGGTTCCTACGAGCAGTACTTC.

This chain connects TRBV5-6 to TRBJ1-4; the D is unclear. V was cut by 1 base and J by 8 bases, with 15 bases left in between. Germline CDR1 SGHDT, CDR2 YYEEEE. The CDR3 has 15 residues. The DNA for the CDR3 is TGTGCCAGCAGCTTGAGATTGAGTTCGAGGGAAAAACTGTTTTTT. Its translation: CASSLRLSSREKLFF.

The chain carries TRBV7-2 and TRBJ1-6; 7 nucleotides agree with TRBD1. This CDR3 is 17 amino acids long. The V and J ends lost 0 bases and 2 bases, in that order; junction bases with no gene match: 4. Germline CDR1 reads SGHTA; CDR2 reads FQGNSA. CDR3 protein: CASSLAIGTAYNSPLHF. The DNA for the CDR3 is TGTGCCAGCAGCTTAGCTATCGGGACAGCCTATAATTCACCCCTCCACTTT. Full variable domain (missing parts from reference TRBV7-2 and TRBJ1-6): GAGVSQSPSNKVTEKGKDVELRCDPISGHTALYWYRQSLGQGLEFLIYFQGNSAPDKSGLPSDRFSAERTGGSVSTLTIQRTQQEDSAVYLCASSLAIGTAYNSPLHFGNGTRLTVT.